This TCR beta chain was identified during a study of spatial heterogeneity in lung cancer. Overall study results and limits: Tumoral mutation counts were tracked by counts of expanded intratumoral alpha and beta TCRs.

TCRdb passed the 5' RACE reads through MiXCR, listing each CDR3 protein once. Among some 6,500 distinct CDR3 sequences, about 14% were seen once, and the ten largest hold about 11%. This clonotype counts as medium-sized. Antigen specificity is unknown. Time point indicated: sample taken at primary tumor resection. No cell sorting; template was whole RNA from tumor, lung tissue or PBMC. V shed 5 bases and J 6 bases; nucleotides not matched to a gene: 9. CDR1 is ENHRY, CDR2 SYGVKD, per germline. This CDR3 contains 14 residues. Specimen: lung tumor tissue, collected at surgery. This clonotype was sampled from a male donor with early-stage non-small cell lung cancer. The V and J genes are TRBV10-3 and TRBJ2-7; TRBD1 aligns across 8 bases. The chain's CDR3 is CAISPDRGNSEQYF. CDR3 DNA: TGTGCCATCAGTCCTGACAGGGGCAACTCCGAGCAGTACTTC.